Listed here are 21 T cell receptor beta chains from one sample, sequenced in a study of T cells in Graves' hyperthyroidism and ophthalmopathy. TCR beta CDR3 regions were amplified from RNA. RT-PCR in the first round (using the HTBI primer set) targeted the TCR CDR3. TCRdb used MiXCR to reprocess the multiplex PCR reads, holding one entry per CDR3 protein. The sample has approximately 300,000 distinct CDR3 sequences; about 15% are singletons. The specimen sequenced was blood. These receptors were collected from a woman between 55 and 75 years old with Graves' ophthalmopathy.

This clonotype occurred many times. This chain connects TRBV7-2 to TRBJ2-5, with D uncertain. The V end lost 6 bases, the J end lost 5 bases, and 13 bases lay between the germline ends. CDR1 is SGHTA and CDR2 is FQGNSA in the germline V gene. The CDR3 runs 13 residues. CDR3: CASSSNSRETQYF. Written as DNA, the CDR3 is TGTGCCAGCAGTTCGAACAGCCGCGAGACCCAGTACTTC. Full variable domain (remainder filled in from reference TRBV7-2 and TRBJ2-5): GAGVSQSPSNKVTEKGKDVELRCDPISGHTALYWYRQSLGQGLEFLIYFQGNSAPDKSGLPSDRFSAERTGGSVSTLTIQRTQQEDSAVYLCASSSNSRETQYFGPGTRLLVL.

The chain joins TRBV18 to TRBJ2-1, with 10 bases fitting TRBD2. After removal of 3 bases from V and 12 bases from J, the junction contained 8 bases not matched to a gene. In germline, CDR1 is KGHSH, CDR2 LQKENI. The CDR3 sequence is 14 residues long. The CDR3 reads CASSPASGGDGQFF. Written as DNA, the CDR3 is TGTGCCAGCTCACCGGCTAGCGGGGGCGATGGGCAGTTCTTC.

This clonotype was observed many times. As DNA, the CDR3 is TGTGCCAGCAGTTTATGGACAGGGTGGGAAGATACGCAGTATTTT. This encodes CASSLWTGWEDTQYF. The chain recombines TRBV28 with TRBJ2-3; 7 bases are a match to TRBD1. Germline V lookup: CDR1 MDHEN, CDR2 SYDVKM. The trim removed 0 bases at V and 5 bases at J, leaving 5 bases unmatched. The length of the CDR3 is 15 residues.

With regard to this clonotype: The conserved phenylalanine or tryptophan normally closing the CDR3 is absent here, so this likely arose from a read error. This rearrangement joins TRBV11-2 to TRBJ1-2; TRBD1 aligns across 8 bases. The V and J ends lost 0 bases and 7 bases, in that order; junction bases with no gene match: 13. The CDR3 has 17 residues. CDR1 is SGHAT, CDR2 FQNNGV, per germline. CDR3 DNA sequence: TGTGCCAGCAGCTTAGATGCTGGTAACAGGGGGGGTAGTGGCTACACCCTC. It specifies CASSLDAGNRGGSGYTL.

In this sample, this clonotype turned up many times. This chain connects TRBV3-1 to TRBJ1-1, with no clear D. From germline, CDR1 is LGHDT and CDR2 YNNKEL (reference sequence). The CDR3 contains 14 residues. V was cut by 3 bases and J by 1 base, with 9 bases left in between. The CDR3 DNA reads TGTGCCAGCAGCCATCCAGGCCCGAACACTGAAGCTTTCTTT. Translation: CASSHPGPNTEAFF.

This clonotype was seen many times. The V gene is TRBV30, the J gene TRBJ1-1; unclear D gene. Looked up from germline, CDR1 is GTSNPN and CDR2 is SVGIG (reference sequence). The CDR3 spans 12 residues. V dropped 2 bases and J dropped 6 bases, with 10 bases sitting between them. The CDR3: CAWSNPRAEAFF. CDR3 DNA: TGTGCCTGGAGTAATCCGAGGGCTGAAGCTTTCTTT.

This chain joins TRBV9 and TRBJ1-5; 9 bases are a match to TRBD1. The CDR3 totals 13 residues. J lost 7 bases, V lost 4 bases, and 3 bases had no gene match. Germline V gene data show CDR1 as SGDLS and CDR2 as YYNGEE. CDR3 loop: CASSSQGAQPQHF. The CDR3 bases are TGTGCCAGCAGCTCACAGGGGGCACAGCCCCAGCATTTT.

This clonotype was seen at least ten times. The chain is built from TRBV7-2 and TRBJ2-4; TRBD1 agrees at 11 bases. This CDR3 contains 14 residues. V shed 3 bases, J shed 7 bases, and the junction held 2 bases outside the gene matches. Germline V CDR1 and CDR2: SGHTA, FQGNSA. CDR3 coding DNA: TGTGCCAGCAGCTTGGACAGGGGGCAGAACATTCAGTACTTC. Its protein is CASSLDRGQNIQYF.

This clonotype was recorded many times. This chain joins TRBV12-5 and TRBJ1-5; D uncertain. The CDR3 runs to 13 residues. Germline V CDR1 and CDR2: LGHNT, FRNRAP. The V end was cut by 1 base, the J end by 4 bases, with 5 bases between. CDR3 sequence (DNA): TGTGCTAGTGGTTTGGGCGCGAATCAGCCCCAGCATTTT. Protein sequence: CASGLGANQPQHF. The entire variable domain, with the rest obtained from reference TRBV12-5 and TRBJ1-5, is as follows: DARVTQTPRHKVTEMGQEVTMRCQPILGHNTVFWYRQTMMQGLELLAYFRNRAPLDDSGMPKDRFSAEMPDATLATLKIQPSEPRDSAVYFCASGLGANQPQHFGDGTRLSIL.

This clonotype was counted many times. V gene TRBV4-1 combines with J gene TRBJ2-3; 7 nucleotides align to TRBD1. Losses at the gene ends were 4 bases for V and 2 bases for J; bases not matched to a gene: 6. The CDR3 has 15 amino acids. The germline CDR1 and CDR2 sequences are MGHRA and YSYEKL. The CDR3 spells CASSPVGTDTDTQYF. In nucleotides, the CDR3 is TGCGCCAGCAGCCCGGTCGGGACAGACACAGATACGCAGTATTTT.

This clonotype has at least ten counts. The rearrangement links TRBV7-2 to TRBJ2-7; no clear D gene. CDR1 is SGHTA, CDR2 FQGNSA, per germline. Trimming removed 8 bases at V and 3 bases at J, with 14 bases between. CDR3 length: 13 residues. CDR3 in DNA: TGTGCCAGCCTTACGTTATCGGGCTACGAGCAGTACTTC. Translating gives CASLTLSGYEQYF.

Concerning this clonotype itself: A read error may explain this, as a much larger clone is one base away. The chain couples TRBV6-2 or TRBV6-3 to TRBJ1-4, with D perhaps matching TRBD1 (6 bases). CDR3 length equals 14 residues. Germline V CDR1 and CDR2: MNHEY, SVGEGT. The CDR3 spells CAGSYSAGDPELFF. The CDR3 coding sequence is TGTGCCGGCAGTTACTCGGCAGGGGATCCGGAACTGTTTTTT.

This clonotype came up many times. In DNA, the CDR3 is TGTGCCAGTACAGGGGGCGGTCAGCCCCAGCATTTT. It encodes CASTGGGQPQHF. The gene calls are TRBV10-3 and TRBJ1-5; TRBD1 matches 9 bases. The CDR3 spans 12 residues. The J segment lost 6 bases and the V segment lost 10 bases, leaving 4 bases of the junction unmatched. The V gene's germline CDR1 is ENHRY and CDR2 SYGVKD.

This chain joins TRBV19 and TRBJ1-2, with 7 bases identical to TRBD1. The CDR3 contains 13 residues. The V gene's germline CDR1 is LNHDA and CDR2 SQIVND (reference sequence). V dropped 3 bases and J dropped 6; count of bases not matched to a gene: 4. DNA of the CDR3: TGTGCCAGTAGTATTAACAGGGGTCATGGCTACACCTTC. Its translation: CASSINRGHGYTF.

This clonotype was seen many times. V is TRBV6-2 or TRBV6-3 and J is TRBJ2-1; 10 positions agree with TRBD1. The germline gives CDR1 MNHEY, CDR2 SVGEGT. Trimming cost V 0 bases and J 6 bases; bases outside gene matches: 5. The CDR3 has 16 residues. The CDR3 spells CASSYSRTGGGNEQFF. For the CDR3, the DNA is TGTGCCAGCAGTTACTCGAGGACAGGGGGTGGCAATGAGCAGTTCTTC.

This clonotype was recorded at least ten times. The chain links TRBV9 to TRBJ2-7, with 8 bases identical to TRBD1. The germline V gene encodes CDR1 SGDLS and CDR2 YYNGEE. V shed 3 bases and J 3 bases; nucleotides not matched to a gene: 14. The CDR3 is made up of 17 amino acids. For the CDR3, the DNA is TGTGCCAGCAGCGACCCTATGGACAGGGCCGCCAACTACGAGCAGTACTTC. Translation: CASSDPMDRAANYEQYF.

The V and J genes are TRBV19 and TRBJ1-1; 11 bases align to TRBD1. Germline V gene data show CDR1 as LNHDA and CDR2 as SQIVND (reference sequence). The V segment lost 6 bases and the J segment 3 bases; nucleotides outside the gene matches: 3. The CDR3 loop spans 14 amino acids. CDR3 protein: CASSRTGGYTEAFF. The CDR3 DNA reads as TGTGCCAGTAGCCGGACAGGGGGCTACACTGAAGCTTTCTTT.

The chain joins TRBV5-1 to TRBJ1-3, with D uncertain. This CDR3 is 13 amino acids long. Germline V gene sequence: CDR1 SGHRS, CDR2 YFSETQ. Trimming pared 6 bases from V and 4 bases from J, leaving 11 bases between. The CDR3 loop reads CASKAWGGNTIYF. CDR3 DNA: TGCGCCAGCAAAGCCTGGGGAGGAAACACCATATATTTT.

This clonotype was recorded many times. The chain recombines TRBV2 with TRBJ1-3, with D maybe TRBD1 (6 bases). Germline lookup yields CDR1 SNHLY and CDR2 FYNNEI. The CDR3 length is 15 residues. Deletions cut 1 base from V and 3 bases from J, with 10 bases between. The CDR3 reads CASSEDRVGGNTIYF. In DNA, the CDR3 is TGTGCCAGCAGTGAAGACAGGGTCGGTGGAAACACCATATATTTT.

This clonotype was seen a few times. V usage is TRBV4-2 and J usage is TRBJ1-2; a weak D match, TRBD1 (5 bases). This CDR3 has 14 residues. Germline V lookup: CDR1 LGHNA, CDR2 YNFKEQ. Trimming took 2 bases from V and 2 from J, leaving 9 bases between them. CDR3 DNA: TGTGCCAGCAGCCAATATTCAGGGAACTATGGCTACACCTTC. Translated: CASSQYSGNYGYTF.

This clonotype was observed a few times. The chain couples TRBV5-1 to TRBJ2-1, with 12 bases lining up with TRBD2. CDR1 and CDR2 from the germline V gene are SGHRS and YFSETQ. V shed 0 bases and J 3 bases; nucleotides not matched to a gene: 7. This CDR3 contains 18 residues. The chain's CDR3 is CASSLGLAGVAVYNEQFF. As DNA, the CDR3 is TGCGCCAGCAGCTTGGGACTAGCGGGGGTAGCTGTCTACAATGAGCAGTTCTTC.